The table lists the clone carrying this T cell receptor beta chain with a few counts. V lost 6 bases and J lost 8, with 9 bases in between. This CDR3 region has 12 residues. Germline CDR1 and CDR2: SGHNT and YYREEE (reference sequence). These data originate in a study of cytomegalovirus exposure and HLA in healthy donors. Researchers ran the PCR with 60 Vbeta and 13 Jbeta primers. Profiling relied on immunoSEQ multiplex PCR, and the TCRdb table lists in-frame clones only, not all of them. The data show 40,000 to 55,000 clones, with around 66% seen just once and under 3% held by the top ten. V is TRBV5-4 and J is TRBJ1-6, with unresolved D. The source is a man between 18 and 35 years old in good health and CMV-seronegative. Source material: PBMCs. The CDR3 protein is CASKDKHSPLHF. The CDR3, as DNA: TGTGCCAGCAAAGACAAACATTCACCCCTCCACTTT.